The 28 T cell receptor beta chains in this list originate from one sample, sequenced in a study of shared clonotypes between healthy human individuals. Repertoires were generated with immunoSEQ multiplex PCR, while TCRdb's copy carries only in-frame clones and drops some. Here the sample spans fewer than 2.5 million clones, 93% being singletons. Sequencing was performed on naive CD4+ T cells from PBMCs. Sample subset: CD45RA+ positively selected. The receptors come from a man between 18 and 35 years old in good health. Some clones in this sample may be carry-over from other donors' samples.

The rearrangement joins TRBV15 to TRBJ2-1; tentatively, D is TRBD2 (5 bases). V shed 0 bases and J shed 10 bases, with 13 bases lying between them. In germline, CDR1 is LNHNV, CDR2 YYDKDF (reference sequence). This CDR3 contains 14 residues. DNA for the CDR3: TGTGCCACCAGCAGAGATCGGGCGGGTTCAGAGCAGTTCTTC. Translated: CATSRDRAGSEQFF.

The chain recombines TRBV28 with TRBJ2-7; no clear D gene. Germline CDR1 and CDR2: MDHEN and SYDVKM. The germline V and J ends were trimmed by 2 bases and 3 bases, with 8 bases remaining between them. There are 13 residues in the CDR3. The CDR3 bases are TGTGCCAGCAGTTTAAGTCCGGACTACGAGCAGTACTTC. Amino acids: CASSLSPDYEQYF.

V usage is TRBV7-3 and J usage is TRBJ2-3, with a weak D call TRBD1 (6 bases). Germline assignment: CDR1 SGHTA and CDR2 FQGTGA. Trimming shortened V by 5 bases and J by 0 bases, and 21 bases separated the two germline ends. This CDR3 contains 18 residues. The CDR3: CASSLRGPQGTSTDTQYF. DNA for the CDR3: TGTGCCAGCAGCCTCAGGGGCCCCCAGGGAACTAGCACAGATACGCAGTATTTT.

The rearrangement links TRBV6-6 to TRBJ2-7; TRBD2 agrees at 9 bases. The junction had 5 bases not matched to a gene; V was cut back by 5 bases and J by 0 bases. CDR1 and CDR2 (germline): MNHNY, SVGAGI (reference sequence). The CDR3 has 15 residues. The chain's CDR3 is CASSPRLADSYEQYF. The CDR3 nucleotides are TGTGCCAGCAGTCCTAGACTAGCGGACTCCTACGAGCAGTACTTC.

V gene TRBV15 combines with J gene TRBJ2-7; weak D call: TRBD1 (5 bases). The length of the CDR3 is 14 residues. The V end was cut by 0 bases, the J end by 6 bases, with 12 bases between. CDR1 and CDR2 (germline): LNHNV, YYDKDF (reference sequence). As DNA, the CDR3 is TGTGCCACCAGCAGAGATGCCAGGGCTCCCGAGCAGTACTTC. It translates to CATSRDARAPEQYF.

The V call is TRBV7-3, the J call TRBJ2-5; 15 positions agree with TRBD2. V lost 5 bases to trimming and J lost 5 bases; unmatched junction nucleotides: 6. The CDR3 consists of 16 residues. Germline V gives CDR1 SGHTA, CDR2 FQGTGA. The CDR3 nucleotides read TGTGCCAGCAGCCTGGGGACTAGCGGGAGGCTTGAGACCCAGTACTTC. It is translated as CASSLGTSGRLETQYF.

This clone was detected only a few times. This chain uses TRBV6-5 with TRBJ2-7; 13 bases align to TRBD2. The germline CDR1 and CDR2 sequences are MNHEY and SVGAGI. CDR3 size: 15 residues. The junction had 7 bases not matched to a gene; V was cut back by 8 bases and J by 3 bases. This CDR3 reads CASSGGLAGFYEQYF. The CDR3 region has the DNA TGTGCCAGCTCGGGGGGACTAGCGGGATTCTACGAGCAGTACTTC.

The chain combines TRBV5-1 with TRBJ2-2, with 13 bases aligning to TRBD2. CDR3 length equals 16 residues. Losses at the gene ends were 4 bases for V and 5 bases for J; bases not matched to a gene: 5. Germline-derived CDR1 and CDR2 are SGHRS and YFSETQ. CDR3 DNA sequence: TGCGCCAGCAGCGATACTAGCGGGAGGGATACCGGGGAGCTGTTTTTT. Its translation is CASSDTSGRDTGELFF.

As for this clone: Other DNA sequences of this sample code for an identical CDR3. V and J are TRBV7-6 and TRBJ2-5, with D uncertain. Trimming removed 1 base at V and 1 base at J, with 7 bases between. The CDR3 length is 14 residues. Per the germline V gene, CDR1 is SGHVS and CDR2 is FNYEAQ. The CDR3 DNA reads as TGTGCCAGCAGCTTAGGGCAGGCCCAAGAGACCCAGTACTTC. As protein: CASSLGQAQETQYF.

The chain carries TRBV19 and TRBJ1-5; D is undetermined. The V gene lost 3 bases and the J gene lost 1 base, with 7 bases spanning the gap. The length of the CDR3 is 14 residues. From germline, CDR1 is LNHDA and CDR2 SQIVND (reference sequence). This CDR3 reads CASSIPVSNQPQHF. In DNA, the CDR3 is TGTGCCAGTAGTATCCCAGTGAGCAATCAGCCCCAGCATTTT. Looking up the rest from reference TRBV19 and TRBJ1-5 gives the full variable domain: DGGITQSPKYLFRKEGQNVTLSCEQNLNHDAMYWYRQDPGQGLRLIYYSQIVNDFQKGDIAEGYSVSREKKESFPLTVTSAQKNPTAFYLCASSIPVSNQPQHFGDGTRLSIL.

The chain has TRBV6-5 and TRBJ2-1; 14 bases agree with TRBD2. The CDR3 runs to 14 residues. Germline values: CDR1 MNHEY, CDR2 SVGAGI. The V gene end was trimmed by 6 bases and the J gene end by 10 bases; junction bases not matched to a gene: 5. The CDR3 coding sequence is TGTGCCAGCAGGCGACTAGCGGGAGGGGAAGAGCAGTTCTTC. Protein: CASRRLAGGEEQFF.

The chain has TRBV19 and TRBJ1-5, with D possibly being TRBD1 (5 bases). Trimming took 0 bases from V and 10 from J, leaving 13 bases between them. CDR1 is LNHDA, CDR2 SQIVND, per germline (reference sequence). This CDR3 comprises 14 residues. CDR3 sequence: CASSIEGPNRPQHF. The CDR3 DNA follows: TGTGCCAGTAGTATAGAGGGACCCAACCGACCCCAGCATTTT.

V usage is TRBV5-1 and J usage is TRBJ1-2; TRBD1 is a possible D gene (6 bases). CDR1 is SGHRS, CDR2 YFSETQ, per germline. Trimming left V 0 bases short and J 4 bases short, with 10 bases between. The CDR3 sequence is 14 residues long. The CDR3, as DNA: TGCGCCAGCAGCTTGGGTGGACAGACCTATGGCTACACCTTC. Protein: CASSLGGQTYGYTF.

The rearrangement uses TRBV7-9 and TRBJ2-4; 7 positions match TRBD1. This CDR3 contains 16 residues. The V gene's germline CDR1 is SEHNR and CDR2 FQNEAQ (reference sequence). V dropped 5 bases and J dropped 0; count of bases not matched to a gene: 7. In DNA form, the CDR3 reads TGTGCCAGCAGCGAATGGACAGGACTAGCCAAAAACATTCAGTACTTC. Protein sequence: CASSEWTGLAKNIQYF.

The chain joins TRBV7-2 to TRBJ1-2, with D perhaps matching TRBD1 (6 bases). The CDR3 totals 15 residues. Trimming pared 5 bases from V and 2 bases from J, leaving 15 bases between. CDR1 and CDR2 (germline): SGHTA, FQGNSA. In DNA, the CDR3 is TGTGCCAGCAGCGCCCCAGGGGTGTCGAACTATGGCTACACCTTC. Translated, it gives CASSAPGVSNYGYTF. Together with reference TRBV7-2 and TRBJ1-2, the CDR3 gives the full variable domain: GAGVSQSPSNKVTEKGKDVELRCDPISGHTALYWYRQSLGQGLEFLIYFQGNSAPDKSGLPSDRFSAERTGGSVSTLTIQRTQQEDSAVYLCASSAPGVSNYGYTFGSGTRLTVV.

This clone came up once. Distinct nucleotide sequences in the sample also encode this CDR3. The rearrangement joins TRBV18 to TRBJ2-7, with TRBD1 identical over 9 bases. CDR1 is KGHSH, CDR2 LQKENI, per germline. This CDR3 has 14 residues. Germline trimming cut 2 bases from V and 2 bases from J; bases unmatched to any gene: 1. The CDR3 is CASSPGTGPYEQYF. CDR3 bases: TGTGCCAGCTCACCAGGGACAGGGCCCTACGAGCAGTACTTC.

The genes are TRBV14 and TRBJ2-7; 8 nucleotides line up with TRBD1. V gave up 4 bases and J gave up 3 bases; unmatched junction bases: 8. Germline V gene data show CDR1 as SGHDN and CDR2 as FVKESK. The CDR3 runs to 15 residues. CDR3 residues: CASSLSTGVFYEQYF. The CDR3 DNA follows: TGTGCCAGCAGCCTGTCGACAGGGGTCTTCTACGAGCAGTACTTC.

V is TRBV9 and J is TRBJ2-7; D uncertain. V lost 3 bases, J lost 2 bases, and 15 bases lay in between. The germline V gene has CDR1 SGDLS and CDR2 YYNGEE. CDR3 length: 15 amino acids. The CDR3 DNA reads as TGTGCCAGCAGCGCTACGGGTGAACCTACCTACGAGCAGTACTTC. It yields the protein CASSATGEPTYEQYF.

The chain carries TRBV5-1 and TRBJ1-3; D is uncertain. Germline lookup yields CDR1 SGHRS and CDR2 YFSETQ. This CDR3 comprises 13 residues. V was clipped by 5 bases and J by 2 bases, with 8 bases between them. This chain's CDR3 is CASREPPGNTIYF. The CDR3 nucleotides read TGCGCCAGCAGGGAGCCCCCTGGAAACACCATATATTTT.

This chain connects TRBV7-6 to TRBJ2-1; D is unresolved. Germline V CDR1 and CDR2: SGHVS, FNYEAQ. Trimming removed 4 bases from V and 4 bases from J, with 11 bases in between. CDR3 length: 14 amino acids. The CDR3 loop is CASSSGLQYNEQFF. CDR3 DNA sequence: TGTGCCAGCAGCTCAGGCCTACAGTACAATGAGCAGTTCTTC.

The chain employs TRBV7-2 and TRBJ2-1, with no clear D. The CDR3 is made up of 15 amino acids. V was clipped by 1 base and J by 10 bases, with 17 bases between them. CDR1 and CDR2 (germline): SGHTA, FQGNSA. The CDR3 coding sequence is TGTGCCAGCAGCTTAGTGTTGGCGCCCCAGATGGAGCAGTTCTTC. It encodes CASSLVLAPQMEQFF.

The V gene is TRBV6-5, the J gene TRBJ2-5; 12 bases map to TRBD2. J gave up 5 bases and V 5 bases, and 6 bases lay outside the gene matches. There are 15 residues in the CDR3. Germline V gene lookup returns CDR1 MNHEY and CDR2 SVGAGI. The CDR3 DNA is TGTGCCAGCAGTAGACTAGCGGGAGTCGGGGAGACCCAGTACTTC. Translating gives CASSRLAGVGETQYF.

This rearrangement joins TRBV27 to TRBJ2-4; D may be TRBD2 (7 bases). Per germline, CDR1 MNHEY and CDR2 SMNVEV (reference sequence). Trimming stripped 7 bases from V and 7 bases from J, with 17 bases between. The CDR3 consists of 14 residues. The CDR3 protein is CASTRTGRGNIQYF. CDR3 coding DNA: TGTGCCAGCACTAGAACAGGGAGGGGTAACATTCAGTACTTC.

CDR3 sequence (DNA): TGTGCCAGCACCCGACAGATACGGACAGCCAACACTGAAGCTTTCTTT. It translates to CASTRQIRTANTEAFF. The chain carries TRBV27 and TRBJ1-1; D is perhaps TRBD1 (6 bases). Germline V gene lookup returns CDR1 MNHEY and CDR2 SMNVEV (reference sequence). CDR3 length: 16 residues. Trimming took 7 bases from V and 2 from J, leaving 20 bases between them.

This clone was seen a single time. CDR3 nucleotides: TGTGCCACCAGCAGTCGGGCCTCTAACTATGGCTACACCTTC. Protein product: CATSSRASNYGYTF. The V gene is TRBV15, the J gene TRBJ1-2; unclear D gene. This CDR3 is 14 amino acids long. The ends were cut back, 3 bases at V and 0 bases at J, with 8 bases in the middle. Germline assignment: CDR1 LNHNV and CDR2 YYDKDF (reference sequence).

The chain recombines TRBV4-1 with TRBJ1-4; D is uncertain. Germline V gene sequence: CDR1 MGHRA, CDR2 YSYEKL. The ends were cut back, 3 bases at V and 6 bases at J, with 2 bases in the middle. CDR3 length equals 11 residues. This CDR3 is CASSHDEKLFF. CDR3 in DNA: TGCGCCAGCAGCCACGATGAAAAACTGTTTTTT.

The V gene is TRBV7-9, the J gene TRBJ2-1; 12 bases are a match to TRBD2. Trimming removed 4 bases from V and 4 bases from J; junction bases left unmatched: 2. The CDR3 totals 15 residues. Germline loops: CDR1 SEHNR, CDR2 FQNEAQ (reference sequence). The CDR3 spells CASSSGLAGYNEQFF. For the CDR3, the DNA is TGTGCCAGCAGCTCCGGACTAGCGGGGTACAATGAGCAGTTCTTC.

Details on this clone: Other nucleotide sequences in the sample specify the same CDR3. This chain uses TRBV5-1 with TRBJ2-3, with 14 positions matching TRBD2. This CDR3 has 16 amino acids. Germline trimming cut 4 bases from V and 3 bases from J; bases unmatched to any gene: 4. The germline gives CDR1 SGHRS, CDR2 YFSETQ. CDR3 protein: CASSTGLAGATDTQYF. The DNA of the CDR3 is TGCGCCAGCAGCACGGGACTAGCGGGAGCTACAGATACGCAGTATTTT.